This T cell receptor (beta chain) is drawn from a study of blood T cell repertoires in COVID-19. Study-level information: The origin of the acute and convalescent COVID-19 samples was the United States, Italy and Spain.

V lost 2 bases and J 0 bases, leaving 7 bases between the germline ends. Germline V gene data show CDR1 as GTSNPN and CDR2 as SVGIG (reference sequence). The length of the CDR3 is 14 residues. This clone was recorded once. TCRdb keeps only in-frame clones here, not all; method: immunoSEQ multiplex PCR. The sample consists of around 160,000 clones, approximately 80% of them appearing once. The TCR sequence derives from a man aged 55 to 70 with active or convalescent COVID-19. This sequence joins TRBV30 and TRBJ2-2; D is undetermined. The specimen sequenced was peripheral blood. The CDR3 sequence: CAWSLLSNTGELFF. Here the CDR3 DNA reads TGTGCCTGGAGTTTACTCTCGAACACCGGGGAGCTGTTTTTT.